A selection of T cell receptor beta chains follows, all from one sample in a study of blood T cell repertoires in COVID-19. Here immunoSEQ multiplex PCR was the method, and the copy in TCRdb shows in-frame clones only, minus some. The table includes tens of thousands of clones, over 75% detected once. Sequences were obtained from peripheral blood. The receptors were gathered from a man older than 75 with active or convalescent COVID-19. The CDR3 runs from the conserved cysteine through the conserved F or W. D genes are given only for firm matches. Where a row states a size, it is once, few, many or the class of an expanded clone; other rows omit it.

>few|TRBJ1-2|TRBV5-1|.
TGCGCCAGCAGCTTGGAGGTAGGGGCTAACTATGGCTACACCTTC
CASSLEVGANYGYTF
>few|TRBJ2-3|TRBV7-2|TRBD2
TGTGCCAGCAGCTTAGACGGGGGGAGCACAGATACGCAGTATTTT
CASSLDGGSTDTQYF
>few|TRBJ1-4|TRBV10-1|.
TGCGCCAGCAGTGAGTCGAACAGCAAACCCCCTCATAATGAAAAACTGTTTTTT
CASSESNSKPPHNEKLFF
>.|TRBJ2-3|TRBV11-1|TRBD2
TGTGCCAGCAGCTTAGGCGGGGGGAATACGCAGTATTTT
CASSLGGGNTQYF
>.|TRBJ2-5|TRBV5-4|.
TGTGCCAGCAGCTTGTATGGCCTGCTCCGGGAAGAGACCCAGTACTTC
CASSLYGLLREETQYF
>.|TRBJ1-3|TRBV11-2|.
TGTGCCAGCAGCACAAACAGAGTCTCTGGAAACACCATATATTTT
CASSTNRVSGNTIYF
>.|TRBJ1-2|TRBV4-3|.
TGCGCCAGCAGCCAAGATAGGAGTTCGGGGGGTATTTATGGCTACACCTTC
CASSQDRSSGGIYGYTF
>.|TRBJ2-2|TRBV4-3|.
TGCGCCAGCAGCCGGAGCGCAGGGCTTAACACCGGGGAGCTGTTTTTT
CASSRSAGLNTGELFF
>.|TRBJ2-3|TRBV6-2/TRBV6-3|.
TGTGCCAGCAGTTACGTACCGTCAGGTACGCAGTATTTT
CASSYVPSGTQYF
>.|TRBJ2-1|TRBV6-5|.
TGTGCCAGCAGTAATACAGGAGAGCAGTTCTTC
CASSNTGEQFF
>.|TRBJ2-7|TRBV5-1|TRBD2
TGCGCCAGCAGCGTTACTAGCGGGGGAGACTACGAGCAGTACTTC
CASSVTSGGDYEQYF
>few|TRBJ2-5|TRBV12-5|TRBD2
TGTGCTAGTGGCCCGACAGGGACTAGCGGGCTCCAAGAGACCCAGTACTTC
CASGPTGTSGLQETQYF
>.|TRBJ2-2|TRBV3-1/TRBV3-2|TRBD2
TGTGCCAGCAGCCTCCTTGCCAGCGGGGGGGCCTCCGGGGAGCTGTTTTTT
CASSLLASGGASGELFF
>few|TRBJ2-5|TRBV12-3/TRBV12-4|.
TGTGCCAGCGGGCGGGCGGAGACCCAGTACTTC
CASGRAETQYF
>.|TRBJ2-1|TRBV15|TRBD1
TGTGCCACCAGCTACACCTATAGGACAGGGCACTACAATGAGCAGTTCTTC
CATSYTYRTGHYNEQFF
>.|TRBJ2-7|TRBV11-2|.
TGTGCCAGCAGCTTTGGCCGCTACGAGCAGTACTTC
CASSFGRYEQYF
>.|TRBJ2-1|TRBV6-2/TRBV6-3|TRBD2
TGTGCCAGCAGCCGCACTAGCGGGAGTATGAATGAGCAGTTCTTC
CASSRTSGSMNEQFF
>.|TRBJ2-1|TRBV6-2/TRBV6-3|.
TGTGCCAGCAGTCGGGAGTTCTACAATGAGCAGTTCTTC
CASSREFYNEQFF
>once|TRBJ2-3|TRBV7-3|TRBD2
TGTGCCAGCAGCCCAAGGGCGGGAGGGCCCGCAGATACGCAGTATTTT
CASSPRAGGPADTQYF
>.|TRBJ1-1|TRBV9|.
TGTGCCAGCAGCCCGGGCCAGGGGGCTTTCTTT
CASSPGQGAFF
>.|TRBJ2-7|TRBV6-5|.
TGTGCCAGCAGCTATAGGGGATCCACTCCCTACGAGCAGTACTTC
CASSYRGSTPYEQYF
>.|TRBJ1-2|TRBV20-1|.
TGCAGTGCTAGTGTCCAGGGAAACTATGGCTACACCTTC
CSASVQGNYGYTF
>once|TRBJ2-2|TRBV7-2|TRBD2
TGTGCCAGCAGCTTAAGTACTAGCGGGAGCGGGGAGCTGTTTTTT
CASSLSTSGSGELFF
>.|TRBJ2-2|TRBV5-8|.
TGTGCCAGCAGCTTGGTCTTCGACGGGATCGGAACCGGGGAGCTGTTTTTT
CASSLVFDGIGTGELFF
>.|TRBJ1-6|TRBV7-8|TRBD1
TGTGCCAGCAGCTTCTCAGGGGGTGCGACGTTCGCATCACCCCTCCACTTT
CASSFSGGATFASPLHF
>.|TRBJ1-6|TRBV5-6|.
TGTGCCAGCAGCTCCGACAGGAGAAATTCACCCCTCCACTTT
CASSSDRRNSPLHF